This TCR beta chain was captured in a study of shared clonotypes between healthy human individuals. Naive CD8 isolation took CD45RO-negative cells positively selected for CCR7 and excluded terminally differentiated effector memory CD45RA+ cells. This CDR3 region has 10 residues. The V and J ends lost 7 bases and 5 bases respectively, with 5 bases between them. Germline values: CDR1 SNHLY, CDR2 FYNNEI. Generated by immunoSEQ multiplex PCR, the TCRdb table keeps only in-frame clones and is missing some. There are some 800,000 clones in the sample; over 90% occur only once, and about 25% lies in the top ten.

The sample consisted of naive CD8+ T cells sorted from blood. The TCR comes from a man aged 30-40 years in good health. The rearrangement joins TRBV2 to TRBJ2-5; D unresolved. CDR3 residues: CASNPETQYF. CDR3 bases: TGTGCCAGCAATCCGGAGACCCAGTACTTC.